These T cell receptor beta chains were read from a single sample in a study of OX40 agonist ivuxolimab in advanced cancers. Clones were read by immunoSEQ multiplex PCR, and TCRdb kept only the in-frame ones, dropping some. This table holds roughly 79,000 clones, approximately 81% found once. Source: CD4+ or CD8+ T cells sorted from blood, taken in a trial of the OX40 agonist ivuxolimab. The receptor source for this set is an adult with an advanced solid tumor such as melanoma, head and neck, liver or kidney cancer. CDR3s include the opening cysteine and the closing phenylalanine or tryptophan. Fields, in order: J gene, D gene, clone size, V gene, CDR3 DNA, CDR3 protein. A D gene is named only where the DNA matches it firmly. Some rows have no size entry. The others give once, few or many, or a class for an expanded clone.

>TRBJ1-2|.|few|TRBV5-6
TGTGCCAGCAGCTTGCGGGGGGCGAGTGGCTACACCTTC
CASSLRGASGYTF
>TRBJ1-3|.|.|TRBV7-2
TGTGCCAGCAGCTTAGTGGGGGGTCGCGACTCTGGAAACACCATATATTTT
CASSLVGGRDSGNTIYF
>TRBJ1-5|.|.|TRBV6-1
TGTGCCACCCGAACTGGCGGGACACTCCAGCATTTT
CATRTGGTLQHF
>TRBJ2-2|.|few|TRBV5-4
TGTGCCAGCAGCTTGGACAGCGACACCGGGGAGCTGTTTTTT
CASSLDSDTGELFF
>TRBJ1-1|.|.|TRBV29-1
TGCAGCGCCGCTCTGGACTGGCTGAACACTGAAGCTTTCTTT
CSAALDWLNTEAFF
>TRBJ1-4|TRBD1|.|TRBV7-9
TGTGCCAGCAGCCTGACAGGGAGTAATGAAAAACTGTTTTTT
CASSLTGSNEKLFF
>TRBJ1-1|.|.|TRBV5-1
TGCGCCAGCAGCTTGGACAGGGCGAACACTGAAGCTTTCTTT
CASSLDRANTEAFF
>TRBJ2-5|.|few|TRBV15
TGTGCCACCAGCTTAGGACATCTCCAAGAGACCCAGTACTTC
CATSLGHLQETQYF
>TRBJ1-2|TRBD1|.|TRBV6-5
TGTGCCAGCAGTATTAACAGGGGGAACTATGGCTACACCTTC
CASSINRGNYGYTF
>TRBJ2-7|.|.|TRBV28
TGTGCCAGCAGTTTCGGCGCGGTCCGGGGCGAGCAGTACTTC
CASSFGAVRGEQYF
>TRBJ2-1|TRBD2|.|TRBV27
TGTGCCAGCAAACGTGTGTCAGCGGGATTCTACAATGAGCAGTTCTTC
CASKRVSAGFYNEQFF
>TRBJ2-5|TRBD2|.|TRBV5-4
TGTGCCAGCAGCTTACCCGCTAGCGGACAAGAGACCCAGTACTTC
CASSLPASGQETQYF
>TRBJ2-7|.|.|TRBV6-5
TGTGCCAGCAGTCACCGTGAGGGGCCCTACGAGCAGTACTTC
CASSHREGPYEQYF
>TRBJ2-3|TRBD2|.|TRBV7-2
TGTGCCAGCAGCTTAGGACTAGCGGAGACAGATACGCAGTATTTT
CASSLGLAETDTQYF
>TRBJ2-6|.|.|TRBV18
TGTGCCAGCTCACCAACGGGAGTAGGTGGGGCCAACGTCCTGACTTTC
CASSPTGVGGANVLTF
>TRBJ2-5|.|.|TRBV5-4
TGTGCCAGCAGCTTTCTCGGCCTTACAGTGGAAGAGACCCAGTACTTC
CASSFLGLTVEETQYF
>TRBJ2-5|.|.|TRBV20-1
TGCAGTGCGAGGCTTGAGACCCAGTACTTC
CSARLETQYF
>TRBJ2-7|TRBD1|.|TRBV19
TGTGCCAGTAGTGGGGCGACAGGGGACCCTTCCTACGAGCAGTACTTC
CASSGATGDPSYEQYF
>TRBJ2-6|.|.|TRBV28
TGTGCCAGCAGCCCAAATAGGGCTGCTGGGGCCAACGTCCTGACTTTC
CASSPNRAAGANVLTF
>TRBJ2-1|.|.|TRBV28
TGTGCCAGCAGTTTGATCCCGCAGGAGTACAATGAGCAGTTCTTC
CASSLIPQEYNEQFF
>TRBJ2-3|.|.|TRBV5-4
TGTGCCAGCAGCTTGGCCGGTGTTGTACCCACAGATACGCAGTATTTT
CASSLAGVVPTDTQYF
>TRBJ1-1|TRBD1|once|TRBV11-2
TGTGCCAGCAGCTTAGACAGGGGGCGGATAGCTTTCTTT
CASSLDRGRIAFF
>TRBJ2-3|.|once|TRBV10-3
TGTGCCATCAGTGAACAGACAGATACGCAGTATTTT
CAISEQTDTQYF
>TRBJ1-4|.|.|TRBV11-2
TGTGCCAGCAGCTTAGAAGGTTCAACTAATGAAAAACTGTTTTTT
CASSLEGSTNEKLFF
>TRBJ1-1|TRBD1|.|TRBV27
TGTGCCAGCAGTTGGGGACAGGGATTGAACACTGAAGCTTTCTTT
CASSWGQGLNTEAFF
>TRBJ1-1|TRBD1|.|TRBV28
TGTGCCAGCAGTTTAAGGAGACAGGGGTGGTCTTTCTTT
CASSLRRQGWSFF
>TRBJ1-5|TRBD1|.|TRBV5-4
TGTGCCAGCAGCTTACAGGGGGTAAAGGGAAGCAATCAGCCCCAGCATTTT
CASSLQGVKGSNQPQHF
>TRBJ2-7|.|.|TRBV9
TGTGCCAGCAGCCCTACAGGGTACGAGCAGTACTTC
CASSPTGYEQYF
>TRBJ1-2|TRBD1|few|TRBV6-1
TGTGCCAGCAGCGTAGGGACAGGGGATGGCTACACCTTC
CASSVGTGDGYTF
>TRBJ1-2|.|.|TRBV19
TGTGCCAGTAGTATCGTCGGGCGTGTAGGGCGGTCGGATGGCTACACCTTC
CASSIVGRVGRSDGYTF
>TRBJ1-2|TRBD1|.|TRBV19
TGTGCCAGTACCTTCCATGACAGGGTTCCCAACTATGGCTACACCTTC
CASTFHDRVPNYGYTF
>TRBJ1-1|.|.|TRBV28
TGTGCCAGCAGTTTAAGGTCGTGGGGGCCCACTGAAGCTTTCTTT
CASSLRSWGPTEAFF
>TRBJ1-5|TRBD1|.|TRBV7-9
TGTGCCAGCAGCTTAGAGGCAGGGGGCCCAAATCAGCCCCAGCATTTT
CASSLEAGGPNQPQHF
>TRBJ2-3|.|few|TRBV5-1
TGCGCCAGCAGCTTGGCGGGGGCTACAGATACGCAGTATTTT
CASSLAGATDTQYF
>TRBJ2-6|TRBD1|.|TRBV5-1
TGCGCCAGCTCCCAGGGGGCGCTGGGAGGGGCCAACGTCCTGACTTTC
CASSQGALGGANVLTF
>TRBJ2-3|.|.|TRBV7-2
TGTGCCAGCAGCTTAGTAAGCGCAGATACGCAGTATTTT
CASSLVSADTQYF
>TRBJ2-7|TRBD2|once|TRBV11-2
TGTGCCAGCAGCTTCTACGGGACTAGCGGCTCCTACGAGCAGTACTTC
CASSFYGTSGSYEQYF
>TRBJ1-5|TRBD1|.|TRBV19
TGTGCCAGTAGTGGGACAGGCAATCAGCCCCAGCATTTT
CASSGTGNQPQHF
>TRBJ1-2|.|once|TRBV18
TGTGCCAGCTCACCGGCGACAGGCCCACTATCTGGCTACACCTTC
CASSPATGPLSGYTF
>TRBJ1-4|.|.|TRBV5-1
TGCGCCAGCAGCTTGTCGGGGGTTGGAGGGATGGAAAAACTGTTTTTT
CASSLSGVGGMEKLFF
>TRBJ2-7|TRBD1|.|TRBV5-1
TGCGCCAGCAGCGCAAGGACAGGGGCCAACTACGAGCAGTACTTC
CASSARTGANYEQYF
>TRBJ1-6|.|.|TRBV6-4
TGTGCCAGCAATAAAGGTTCACCCCTCCACTTT
CASNKGSPLHF
>TRBJ1-2|TRBD1|.|TRBV19
TGTGCCAGTAGTATCGCGGGACAGGGCTACGGCTACACCTTC
CASSIAGQGYGYTF
>TRBJ2-5|.|.|TRBV10-3
TGTGCCATCAGTGGAGGGACGGGCCCAGGGGAGGAGACCCAGTACTTC
CAISGGTGPGEETQYF
>TRBJ2-2|TRBD1|.|TRBV19
TGTGCCAGTACCGACAGGGGGCAAGGGGAGCTGTTTTTT
CASTDRGQGELFF
>TRBJ2-6|TRBD1|.|TRBV9
TGTGCCAGCAGCATCAGGACAGGGTTCGGGGCCAACGTCCTGACTTTC
CASSIRTGFGANVLTF
>TRBJ1-1|.|once|TRBV28
TGTGCCAGCAGTTACTCTCCCGGGACGGTGAACACTGAAGCTTTCTTT
CASSYSPGTVNTEAFF
>TRBJ2-1|.|.|TRBV14
TGTGCCAGCAAGACTAGCTCCTACAATGAGCAGTTCTTC
CASKTSSYNEQFF
>TRBJ2-1|.|.|TRBV6-1
TGTGCCAGCAGTCTAGCAGACAATGAGCAGTTCTTC
CASSLADNEQFF
>TRBJ1-5|TRBD1|.|TRBV28
TGTGCCAGCAGTTCCCCTCTTACAGGGGCTCGCAATCAGCCCCAGCATTTT
CASSSPLTGARNQPQHF
>TRBJ1-2|TRBD1|.|TRBV28
TGTGCCAGCAGTTCGTACAGGGGGTACTATGGCTACACCTTC
CASSSYRGYYGYTF
>TRBJ2-6|.|.|TRBV6-1
TGTGCCAGCAGTCCCCGCTCTGGGGCCAACGTCCTGACTTTC
CASSPRSGANVLTF
>TRBJ2-5|TRBD2|.|TRBV7-2
TGTGCCAGCAGCTCCAGGACTAGCGGGCCGTGGGAGACCCAGTACTTC
CASSSRTSGPWETQYF
>TRBJ2-7|.|.|TRBV28
TGTGCCAGCGCCGTGGGGGGAGGCTACGAGCAGTACTTC
CASAVGGGYEQYF